A selection of T cell receptor beta chains follows, all from one sample in a study of Graves' ophthalmopathy and Graves' hyperthyroidism. In TCRdb, the multiplex PCR reads were re-called with MiXCR into one record per CDR3 protein. The sample yields around 520,000 distinct CDR3 sequences, 35% to 40% seen once. The source material was peripheral blood or thyroid tissue (not recorded which). These receptors came from an adult man with Graves' hyperthyroidism. The CDR3 runs from the conserved cysteine through the conserved F or W. The order of the fields is V gene, J gene, D gene, clone size, CDR3 DNA, CDR3 protein. D genes are given only for firm matches. Expanded clones get a size class; other rows say once, few or many, or leave the size out.

v_gene: TRBV29-1
j_gene: TRBJ2-7
d_gene: TRBD2
abundance: many
CDR3nt: TGCAGCGTTTCACCCACAGCGGGAGCCAACTACGAGCAGTACTTC
CDR3aa: CSVSPTAGANYEQYF

v_gene: TRBV28
j_gene: TRBJ2-7
d_gene: TRBD1
abundance: many
CDR3nt: TGTGCCAGCACAGACAGGGCCTCGACCTACGAGCAGTACTTC
CDR3aa: CASTDRASTYEQYF

v_gene: TRBV28
j_gene: TRBJ1-6
d_gene: TRBD1
abundance: NA
CDR3nt: TGTGCCAGCAGGCCGGGACAGCTCAATCAGCCCCTCCACTTT
CDR3aa: CASRPGQLNQPLHF

v_gene: TRBV29-1
j_gene: TRBJ1-4
d_gene: NA
abundance: NA
CDR3nt: TGCAGCGTGAGCAATCGGGAAAAACTGTTTTTT
CDR3aa: CSVSNREKLFF

v_gene: TRBV12-3/TRBV12-4
j_gene: TRBJ1-5
d_gene: TRBD1
abundance: many
CDR3nt: TGTGCCAGCAGTCCAACAGGGGACCAACAGCCCCAGCATTTT
CDR3aa: CASSPTGDQQPQHF

v_gene: TRBV30
j_gene: TRBJ2-7
d_gene: TRBD1
abundance: NA
CDR3nt: TGTGCCTGGAGTGCACCGGGACAGGGTACCGACGAGCAGTACTTC
CDR3aa: CAWSAPGQGTDEQYF

v_gene: TRBV7-6
j_gene: TRBJ2-1
d_gene: TRBD2
abundance: NA
CDR3nt: TGTGCCAGCAGCATAATCGCCAGCGGGAGGGTCCATGAGCAGTTCTTC
CDR3aa: CASSIIASGRVHEQFF

v_gene: TRBV7-2
j_gene: TRBJ2-5
d_gene: TRBD2
abundance: once
CDR3nt: TGTGCCAGCAGCTTGGGCGCGGGGGGGCTGAAAGAGACCCAGTACTTC
CDR3aa: CASSLGAGGLKETQYF

v_gene: TRBV10-3
j_gene: TRBJ1-1
d_gene: NA
abundance: many
CDR3nt: TGTGCCATCAGTGCAGATCCGGGGTACACTGAAGCTTTCTTT
CDR3aa: CAISADPGYTEAFF

v_gene: TRBV24-1
j_gene: TRBJ2-2
d_gene: NA
abundance: many
CDR3nt: TGTGCCACCAGTGATTTGCGGGTGTACACCGGGGAGCTGTTTTTT
CDR3aa: CATSDLRVYTGELFF

v_gene: TRBV10-3
j_gene: TRBJ2-5
d_gene: NA
abundance: NA
CDR3nt: TGTGCCATCAGTGTGGAGAGCCCTCAAGAGACCCAGTACTTC
CDR3aa: CAISVESPQETQYF

v_gene: TRBV7-3
j_gene: TRBJ2-5
d_gene: TRBD2
abundance: NA
CDR3nt: TGTGCCAGCAGCCCTGCGGGACTAGCGGAAGAGACCCAGTACTTC
CDR3aa: CASSPAGLAEETQYF

v_gene: TRBV2
j_gene: TRBJ1-4
d_gene: TRBD1
abundance: NA
CDR3nt: TGTGCCAGCAACCGACAGGGTTCTGGGGAAAAACTGTTTTTT
CDR3aa: CASNRQGSGEKLFF

v_gene: TRBV2
j_gene: TRBJ1-2
d_gene: NA
abundance: NA
CDR3nt: TGTGCCAGCAGTGCGGGGGGGCTGGGCTACACCTTC
CDR3aa: CASSAGGLGYTF

v_gene: TRBV20-1
j_gene: TRBJ2-7
d_gene: NA
abundance: NA
CDR3nt: TGCAGTGCTAGAGAGGCCTCTTGG
CDR3aa: CSAREASW

v_gene: TRBV5-1
j_gene: TRBJ2-7
d_gene: NA
abundance: once
CDR3nt: TGCGCCAGCAGCTTGATCGGGCAGGCAAACCTCTACGAGCAGTACTTC
CDR3aa: CASSLIGQANLYEQYF

v_gene: TRBV2
j_gene: TRBJ1-5
d_gene: TRBD1
abundance: many
CDR3nt: TGTGCCAGCAGGGTCCACGGGACAGACAATCAGCCCCAGCATTTT
CDR3aa: CASRVHGTDNQPQHF

v_gene: TRBV29-1
j_gene: TRBJ1-2
d_gene: NA
abundance: many
CDR3nt: TGCAGCGTTGGAGTGGGAAGGGGTTACGACTATGGCTACACCTTC
CDR3aa: CSVGVGRGYDYGYTF

v_gene: TRBV7-9
j_gene: TRBJ2-5
d_gene: NA
abundance: once
CDR3nt: TGTGCCAGCAGTTTAGGTCAGGGGGAGGCCCAGTACTTC
CDR3aa: CASSLGQGEAQYF

v_gene: TRBV20-1
j_gene: TRBJ1-1
d_gene: NA
abundance: many
CDR3nt: TGCAGTGCTAGAGAGGAGGGGATTTCGAACACTGAAGCTTTCTTT
CDR3aa: CSAREEGISNTEAFF

v_gene: TRBV15
j_gene: TRBJ1-1
d_gene: NA
abundance: many
CDR3nt: TGTGCCACCAGCAGAGATGAGGCAAAAAACACTGAAGCTTTCTTT
CDR3aa: CATSRDEAKNTEAFF

v_gene: TRBV29-1
j_gene: TRBJ2-2
d_gene: NA
abundance: many
CDR3nt: TGCAGCGCCCGAGAGGGGGGGACCGGGGAGCTGTTTTTT
CDR3aa: CSAREGGTGELFF

v_gene: TRBV7-9
j_gene: TRBJ1-3
d_gene: TRBD1
abundance: many
CDR3nt: TGTGCCAGCAGCTTAGGGACCGGGACAGGGAGACACACCATATATTTT
CDR3aa: CASSLGTGTGRHTIYF

v_gene: TRBV7-9
j_gene: TRBJ1-1
d_gene: TRBD1
abundance: NA
CDR3nt: TGTGCCAGCAGCTTCCGGGACAGGGACACTGAGGCTTTCTTT
CDR3aa: CASSFRDRDTEAFF

v_gene: TRBV7-8
j_gene: TRBJ1-1
d_gene: TRBD1
abundance: NA
CDR3nt: TGTGCCAGCAGCTCGCGGCACACAGGGGGGAACACTGAAGCTTTCTTT
CDR3aa: CASSSRHTGGNTEAFF

v_gene: TRBV13
j_gene: TRBJ2-7
d_gene: NA
abundance: NA
CDR3nt: TGTGCCAGCAGCACCTCCCTTGTAAGAGGCTTAGACGAGCAGTACTTC
CDR3aa: CASSTSLVRGLDEQYF

v_gene: TRBV10-2
j_gene: TRBJ1-5
d_gene: NA
abundance: many
CDR3nt: TGCGCCAGCAGTCCCGCGACAGCCAATCAGCCCCAGCATTTT
CDR3aa: CASSPATANQPQHF

v_gene: TRBV7-9
j_gene: TRBJ2-3
d_gene: NA
abundance: NA
CDR3nt: TGTGCCAGCAGCTCGTTCCGCTGGGGCCGAGCAAATAGCACAGATACGCAGTATTTT
CDR3aa: CASSSFRWGRANSTDTQYF

v_gene: TRBV10-3
j_gene: TRBJ1-5
d_gene: NA
abundance: NA
CDR3nt: TGTGCCATCAGTGAGTCGGGTAGCGATCAGCCCCAGCATTTT
CDR3aa: CAISESGSDQPQHF

v_gene: TRBV7-2
j_gene: TRBJ2-1
d_gene: TRBD1
abundance: NA
CDR3nt: TGTGCCAGCAGCCGCGACAGGGGTATTTACAATGAGCAGTTCTTC
CDR3aa: CASSRDRGIYNEQFF

v_gene: TRBV12-3/TRBV12-4
j_gene: TRBJ1-3
d_gene: NA
abundance: NA
CDR3nt: TGTGCCAGCAGTTTTGTCCCGTGGGGAACGGGGACTGGAAACACCATATATTTT
CDR3aa: CASSFVPWGTGTGNTIYF

v_gene: TRBV2
j_gene: TRBJ1-2
d_gene: NA
abundance: NA
CDR3nt: TGTGCCAGCAGTGAAGAGTTTAGTAACTTTAACTATGGCTACACCTTC
CDR3aa: CASSEEFSNFNYGYTF

v_gene: TRBV7-9
j_gene: TRBJ1-6
d_gene: NA
abundance: many
CDR3nt: TGTGCCAGCAGCTTAGGGGGCGGGCGCTCCTATAATTCACCCCTCCACTTT
CDR3aa: CASSLGGGRSYNSPLHF

v_gene: TRBV9
j_gene: TRBJ2-5
d_gene: TRBD2
abundance: few
CDR3nt: TGTGCCAGCAGCCCAACCGGGACTAGCGGGAGAGAGACCCAGTACTTC
CDR3aa: CASSPTGTSGRETQYF

v_gene: TRBV15
j_gene: TRBJ1-1
d_gene: NA
abundance: many
CDR3nt: TGTGCCACCAGCAGAGGGGTAGCGGACACTGAAGCTTTCTTT
CDR3aa: CATSRGVADTEAFF

v_gene: TRBV4-1
j_gene: TRBJ2-7
d_gene: NA
abundance: NA
CDR3nt: TGCGCCAGCAGCCAAGAAGGGCTTGGGCAAAGGGACGAGCAGTACTTC
CDR3aa: CASSQEGLGQRDEQYF

v_gene: TRBV5-1
j_gene: TRBJ2-7
d_gene: TRBD2
abundance: NA
CDR3nt: TGCGCCAGCAGCCACCGGACTAGCGGAACGTTCTACGAGCAGTACTTC
CDR3aa: CASSHRTSGTFYEQYF

v_gene: TRBV29-1
j_gene: TRBJ2-7
d_gene: TRBD2
abundance: many
CDR3nt: TGCAGCGTAAGAACCGGGACTAGCGGGGCCCTGGAGTACTTC
CDR3aa: CSVRTGTSGALEYF

v_gene: TRBV29-1
j_gene: TRBJ2-7
d_gene: NA
abundance: NA
CDR3nt: TGCAGCGCCCTTGGTGGAAGGGGGATATCCTACGAGCAGTACTTC
CDR3aa: CSALGGRGISYEQYF

v_gene: TRBV5-1
j_gene: TRBJ1-1
d_gene: NA
abundance: NA
CDR3nt: TGCGCCAGCAGCTCGGAAGAGGGAGGTACTGAAGCTTTCTTT
CDR3aa: CASSSEEGGTEAFF

v_gene: TRBV12-3/TRBV12-4
j_gene: TRBJ2-6
d_gene: TRBD2
abundance: NA
CDR3nt: TGTGCCAGCAGTTCGGGGACTAGCGGGAGGGGCTCTGGGGCCAACGTCCTGACTTTC
CDR3aa: CASSSGTSGRGSGANVLTF

v_gene: TRBV10-3
j_gene: TRBJ1-2
d_gene: NA
abundance: many
CDR3nt: TGTGCCATCAGTGTCGACCCTTCCTATGGCTACACCTTC
CDR3aa: CAISVDPSYGYTF

v_gene: TRBV7-8
j_gene: TRBJ2-3
d_gene: NA
abundance: few
CDR3nt: TGTGCCAGCAGCTTAGGGCGGTTCACAGATACGCAGTATTTT
CDR3aa: CASSLGRFTDTQYF

v_gene: TRBV6-5
j_gene: TRBJ1-6
d_gene: NA
abundance: many
CDR3nt: TGTGCCAGCAGTTACTCGAGAGTCCGGGAGAATTCACCCCTCCACTTT
CDR3aa: CASSYSRVRENSPLHF

v_gene: TRBV7-3
j_gene: TRBJ1-6
d_gene: NA
abundance: many
CDR3nt: TGTGCCAGCAGCAACAACCAAAATTCACCCCTCCACTTT
CDR3aa: CASSNNQNSPLHF

v_gene: TRBV12-3/TRBV12-4
j_gene: TRBJ2-5
d_gene: TRBD2
abundance: NA
CDR3nt: TGTGCCAGCAGTGAGCGGGGAGCACTTGGAAAGACCCAGTACTTC
CDR3aa: CASSERGALGKTQYF

v_gene: TRBV4-1
j_gene: TRBJ1-1
d_gene: NA
abundance: few
CDR3nt: TGCGCCAGCAGCCAAGATCTTAATAGGGGAAACGTGAACACTGAAGCTTTCTTT
CDR3aa: CASSQDLNRGNVNTEAFF

v_gene: TRBV29-1
j_gene: TRBJ1-2
d_gene: TRBD1
abundance: NA
CDR3nt: TGCAGCACCTGGACAGGGTCTAATGGCTACACCTTC
CDR3aa: CSTWTGSNGYTF

v_gene: TRBV12-3/TRBV12-4
j_gene: TRBJ2-5
d_gene: TRBD2
abundance: many
CDR3nt: TGTGCCAGCAGCCAGGGACTAGCGGGATGGGAGACCCAGTACTTC
CDR3aa: CASSQGLAGWETQYF

v_gene: TRBV20-1
j_gene: TRBJ2-2
d_gene: TRBD2
abundance: NA
CDR3nt: TGCAGTGCTAGAAAGTCGCGGGGGGTCGGCACCGGGGAGCTGTTTTTT
CDR3aa: CSARKSRGVGTGELFF

v_gene: TRBV7-2
j_gene: TRBJ2-3
d_gene: NA
abundance: NA
CDR3nt: TGTGCCAGCAGATGGGCTCAAGGTGTTCCAGCAGATACGCAGTATTTT
CDR3aa: CASRWAQGVPADTQYF

v_gene: TRBV2
j_gene: TRBJ1-1
d_gene: NA
abundance: once
CDR3nt: TGTGCCAGCTCACCACCTCACGTTCCTGGCACTGAAGCTTTCTTT
CDR3aa: CASSPPHVPGTEAFF

v_gene: TRBV9
j_gene: TRBJ2-2
d_gene: NA
abundance: NA
CDR3nt: TGTGCCAGCAGCCAAATTCAACCCGATGTCACCGGGGAGCTGTTCTTT
CDR3aa: CASSQIQPDVTGELFF